The rows below give T cell receptor beta chains drawn from one sample of a study of T cell changes during pregnancy in multiple sclerosis. Generated by immunoSEQ multiplex PCR, the TCRdb table keeps only in-frame clones and is missing some. The table lists roughly 100,000 clones, under 95% of them singletons, with roughly 1.6% in the top ten. The sample was peripheral blood, taken before pregnancy. The source is a female donor with multiple sclerosis, enrolled in a pregnancy study. CDR3s include the opening cysteine and the closing phenylalanine or tryptophan. A D gene is named only where the DNA matches it firmly. Expanded clones are given a class, and other clones once, few, many or no size at all.

j_call clone_size cdr3_length d_call v_call cdr3_aa cdr3_nt
TRBJ1-3 once 14 NA TRBV6-1 CASSEPVGANTIYF TGTGCCAGCAGTGAGCCGGTTGGGGCGAACACCATATATTTT
TRBJ2-7 NA 16 TRBD1 TRBV7-9 CASSLGDRALSYEQYF TGTGCCAGCAGCTTAGGGGACAGGGCGCTCTCCTACGAGCAGTACTTC
TRBJ2-5 NA 16 TRBD2 TRBV5-1 CASSLELAGEQETQYF TGCGCCAGCAGCTTGGAGCTAGCGGGAGAGCAAGAGACCCAGTACTTC
TRBJ2-2 NA 16 TRBD2 TRBV7-2 CASSLGGGIGSGELFF TGTGCCAGCAGCTTAGGCGGGGGGATCGGTTCTGGGGAGCTGTTTTTT
TRBJ2-4 NA 13 NA TRBV27 CASRIPGKNIQYF TGTGCCAGCCGAATCCCGGGTAAAAACATTCAGTACTTC
TRBJ2-1 NA 14 NA TRBV9 CASSTEDYYNEQFF TGTGCCAGCAGCACGGAGGACTACTACAATGAGCAGTTCTTC
TRBJ1-1 once 13 TRBD1 TRBV7-9 CASSLGTGSEAFF TGTGCCAGCAGCTTAGGGACAGGGAGTGAAGCTTTCTTT
TRBJ1-6 NA 15 NA TRBV2 CASIERESSNSPLHF TGTGCCAGCATAGAAAGGGAGAGTAGCAATTCACCCCTCCACTTT
TRBJ2-5 NA 14 NA TRBV11-2 CASSPRGFRETQYF TGTGCCAGCAGCCCTCGGGGGTTCCGAGAGACCCAGTACTTC
TRBJ2-3 NA 16 TRBD1 TRBV7-2 CASSLRQGRSTDTQYF TGTGCCAGCAGCTTAAGACAGGGACGCTCCACAGATACGCAGTATTTT
TRBJ1-6 NA 17 NA TRBV18 CASSPSTGSSYNSPLHF TGTGCCAGCTCACCTTCGACCGGGAGCTCCTATAATTCACCCCTCCACTTT
TRBJ2-1 NA 13 NA TRBV5-4 CASSYPMYNEQFF TGTGCCAGCAGCTATCCCATGTACAATGAGCAGTTCTTC
TRBJ2-5 NA 14 NA TRBV19 CASSLSGFQETQYF TGTGCCAGTAGTTTATCGGGGTTCCAAGAGACCCAGTACTTC
TRBJ1-5 NA 17 TRBD1 TRBV28 CASSSPSGTGGDQPQHF TGTGCCAGCAGTTCCCCCTCCGGGACAGGGGGAGATCAGCCCCAGCATTTT
TRBJ2-5 few 14 TRBD2 TRBV6-5 CASSYGRGGETQYF TGTGCCAGCAGTTACGGGCGGGGGGGCGAGACCCAGTACTTC
TRBJ2-7 NA 15 NA TRBV7-9 CASSLSRDPGDEQYF TGTGCCAGCAGCTTAAGTAGGGATCCCGGGGACGAGCAGTACTTC
TRBJ2-3 NA 14 NA TRBV11-3 CASSTGTSTDTQYF TGTGCCAGCAGCACAGGTACTAGCACAGATACGCAGTATTTT
TRBJ2-4 NA 15 NA TRBV11-3 CASSTGGGLGNIQYF TGTGCCAGCAGCACAGGGGGGGGCCTCGGGAACATTCAGTACTTC
TRBJ2-7 NA 15 TRBD2 TRBV5-6 CASSLNPSGVYEQYF TGTGCCAGCAGCTTGAATCCTAGCGGGGTCTACGAGCAGTACTTC
TRBJ1-1 NA 15 TRBD1 TRBV18 CASSPWTGLNTEAFF TGTGCCAGCTCACCTTGGACAGGATTGAACACTGAAGCTTTCTTT
TRBJ1-6 NA 14 NA TRBV10-1 CASSGRSQGSPLHF TGCGCCAGCAGTGGACGCTCGCAGGGGTCACCCCTCCACTTT
TRBJ2-1 NA 14 NA TRBV5-6 CASSLVQDYNEQFF TGTGCCAGCAGCTTGGTGCAGGATTACAATGAGCAGTTCTTC
TRBJ1-1 NA 15 NA TRBV7-9 CASSRGGRLHTEAFF TGTGCCAGCTCCCGGGGGGGCAGGCTCCACACTGAAGCTTTCTTT
TRBJ2-3 NA 15 NA TRBV19 CASTVLGGHTDTQYF TGTGCCAGTACCGTTTTAGGAGGCCACACAGATACGCAGTATTTT
TRBJ1-1 NA 14 TRBD1 TRBV27 CASRTGTANTEAFF TGTGCCAGCAGGACCGGGACAGCGAACACTGAAGCTTTCTTT
TRBJ2-3 NA 13 NA TRBV19 CASSPRGTDTQYF TGTGCCAGTAGTCCGCGGGGCACAGATACGCAGTATTTT
TRBJ2-7 NA 16 TRBD1 TRBV19 CASSIGGGQGPYEQYF TGTGCCAGTAGTATAGGGGGCGGACAGGGTCCCTACGAGCAGTACTTC
TRBJ1-6 NA 16 NA TRBV2 CASSVRRKARNSPLHF TGTGCCAGCAGTGTTCGACGCAAAGCTAGGAATTCACCCCTCCACTTT
TRBJ1-5 NA 12 NA TRBV10-3 CAISSGKKPQHF TGTGCCATCAGCTCGGGGAAGAAGCCCCAGCATTTT
TRBJ2-5 NA 17 TRBD2 TRBV5-5 CASTTRARGGFGETQYF TGTGCCAGCACCACTCGGGCCCGGGGGGGGTTTGGGGAGACCCAGTACTTC
TRBJ1-2 NA 12 TRBD1 TRBV6-1 CASRGQDYGYTF TGTGCCAGCAGGGGACAGGACTATGGCTACACCTTC
TRBJ1-1 NA 15 NA TRBV9 CASSPGHRTNTEAFF TGTGCCAGCAGCCCGGGACACCGAACCAACACTGAAGCTTTCTTT
TRBJ1-4 NA 15 NA TRBV19 CASLGGRTANEKLFF TGTGCCAGTCTCGGTGGTCGGACAGCTAATGAAAAACTGTTTTTT
TRBJ2-1 NA 17 TRBD2 TRBV5-1 CASSLVSGGASYNEQFF TGCGCCAGCAGCTTGGTTAGCGGGGGGGCGTCCTACAATGAGCAGTTCTTC
TRBJ2-7 NA 13 NA TRBV2 CASGRRAGYEQYF TGTGCCAGCGGACGACGAGCGGGTTACGAGCAGTACTTC
TRBJ2-7 few 12 NA TRBV28 CASSTSSYEQYF TGTGCCAGCAGTACGAGCTCCTACGAGCAGTACTTC
TRBJ2-1 NA 14 NA TRBV15 CATKSAAGTEEQFF TGTGCCACCAAATCGGCAGCGGGTACCGAGGAGCAGTTCTTC
TRBJ2-1 NA 16 NA TRBV7-9 CASSLVISTNYNEQFF TGTGCCAGCAGCTTAGTGATTAGCACTAACTACAATGAGCAGTTCTTC
TRBJ2-2 NA 14 TRBD1 TRBV7-8 CASSSGQGHGELFF TGTGCCAGCAGCTCGGGACAGGGCCACGGGGAGCTGTTTTTT
TRBJ1-6 few 15 TRBD1 TRBV6-5 CASSYRIGQGSPLHF TGTGCCAGCAGTTACAGAATAGGACAGGGGTCACCCCTCCACTTT
TRBJ1-2 NA 13 TRBD1 TRBV9 CASSRQGPYGYTF TGTGCCAGCAGCCGACAGGGACCTTATGGCTACACCTTC
TRBJ1-2 once 13 NA TRBV19 CASSKDSNYGYTF TGTGCCAGTAGTAAGGACAGCAACTATGGCTACACCTTC
TRBJ2-5 NA 15 NA TRBV19 CASSFRGGARETQYF TGTGCCAGTAGTTTTAGGGGGGGGGCAAGGGAGACCCAGTACTTC
TRBJ2-1 NA 15 NA TRBV14 CASSQGGSSYNEQFF TGTGCCAGCAGCCAAGGAGGGAGCTCCTACAATGAGCAGTTCTTC
TRBJ1-2 NA 15 NA TRBV28 CASSLGAGQDYGYTF TGTGCCAGCAGTTTAGGGGCAGGGCAGGACTATGGCTACACCTTC
TRBJ2-6 NA 16 NA TRBV4-3 CASSQDRGSGANVLTF TGCGCCAGCAGCCAAGATAGGGGTTCAGGGGCCAACGTCCTGACTTTC
TRBJ1-2 NA 14 NA TRBV10-3 CAISVLAGDYGYTF TGTGCCATCAGTGTTTTGGCAGGGGACTATGGCTACACCTTC
TRBJ1-6 NA 17 NA TRBV7-9 CASSLSGKAEYNSPLHF TGTGCCAGCAGCTTATCCGGCAAAGCGGAATATAATTCACCCCTCCACTTT
TRBJ1-2 NA 13 NA TRBV7-9 CASSRGVIYGYTF TGTGCCAGCAGCCGGGGGGTAATCTATGGCTACACCTTC
TRBJ1-5 few 13 TRBD1 TRBV30 CAWTGQYGQPQHF TGTGCCTGGACGGGACAGTACGGGCAGCCCCAGCATTTT
TRBJ2-5 NA 17 TRBD2 TRBV11-2 CASTFGTSGGISETQYF TGTGCCAGCACCTTCGGGACTAGCGGGGGGATCTCGGAGACCCAGTACTTC
TRBJ2-1 NA 13 NA TRBV11-2 CASSPGYSNEQFF TGTGCCAGCAGTCCCGGGTATTCCAATGAGCAGTTCTTC
TRBJ2-5 NA 16 NA TRBV9 CASSARLGGVGETQYF TGTGCCAGCAGCGCCCGATTAGGGGGGGTCGGGGAGACCCAGTACTTC
TRBJ2-2 NA 14 NA TRBV7-3 CASSKNGETGELFF TGTGCCAGCAGCAAAAACGGGGAAACCGGGGAGCTGTTTTTT
TRBJ2-7 NA 14 TRBD1 TRBV9 CASSVAGGTYEQYF TGTGCCAGCAGCGTAGCAGGGGGAACCTACGAGCAGTACTTC
TRBJ2-7 NA 13 NA TRBV6-6 CASTTSLNYEQYF TGTGCCAGCACGACTAGTTTGAACTACGAGCAGTACTTC
TRBJ2-1 NA 15 NA TRBV19 CASQSGYSSYNEQFF TGTGCCAGTCAATCCGGGTATAGCTCCTACAATGAGCAGTTCTTC